The next 18 T cell receptor beta chains were all read from a single sample in a study of cytotoxic CD8 clonotypes in ibrutinib-treated CLL. Method: immunoSEQ multiplex PCR; TCRdb's copy keeps in-frame clones and lacks some. This table holds 150,000 to 200,000 clones, approximately 91% found once. Sequenced material: PBMCs, taken at disease progression, from a patient treated with ibrutinib. Source of these receptors: a human donor with chronic lymphocytic leukemia.

The V call is TRBV9, the J call TRBJ2-3; TRBD2 is a possible D gene (5 bases). Germline CDR1 SGDLS, CDR2 YYNGEE. V lost 0 bases and J lost 0, with 11 bases in between. The CDR3 consists of 16 residues. The CDR3 nucleotides are TGTGCCAGCAGCGTAGTAGCGCCCCTAAGCACAGATACGCAGTATTTT. It encodes CASSVVAPLSTDTQYF. The full variable domain, its missing parts supplied by reference TRBV9 and TRBJ2-3, is DSGVTQTPKHLITATGQRVTLRCSPRSGDLSVYWYQQSLDQGLQFLIQYYNGEERAKGNILERFSAQQFPDLHSELNLSSLELGDSALYFCASSVVAPLSTDTQYFGPGTRLTVL.

This clone occurred once. The V gene is TRBV2, the J gene TRBJ2-3; D gene uncertain. Germline V gene lookup returns CDR1 SNHLY and CDR2 FYNNEI. Trimming removed 2 bases at V and 5 bases at J, with 11 bases between. This CDR3 has 14 residues. CDR3 sequence (DNA): TGTGCCAGCAGTGAAAGGTTCGGACGAGATACGCAGTATTTT. Residues: CASSERFGRDTQYF.

The chain uses TRBV7-2 and TRBJ2-2, with TRBD2 matching over 11 bases. There are 15 residues in the CDR3. Germline CDR1 SGHTA, CDR2 FQGNSA. The V gene end was trimmed by 2 bases and the J gene end by 6 bases; junction bases not matched to a gene: 2. This CDR3 is CASSLLAGGAGELFF. The CDR3 nucleotides are TGTGCCAGCAGCTTACTAGCGGGAGGCGCCGGGGAGCTGTTTTTT.

DNA for the CDR3: TGCGCCAGCAGTGGAGAGAATGACTACGAGCAGTACTTC. Translation gives CASSGENDYEQYF. V gene TRBV10-1 combines with J gene TRBJ2-7; D ambiguous. The CDR3 is made up of 13 amino acids. The ends were cut back, 4 bases at V and 3 bases at J, with 10 bases in the middle. CDR1 is WNHNN and CDR2 is SYGVQD in the germline V gene (reference sequence).

The genes are TRBV21-1 and TRBJ2-1; the table's D gene call, TRBD2, was not cross checked with the DNA. TRBV21-1 is recorded as a pseudogene. The CDR3 length is 17 residues. The CDR3 protein is CASSFSSGLANYNEQFF. The DNA of the CDR3 is TGTGCCAGCAGCTTTTCCTCGGGACTAGCGAACTACAATGAGCAGTTCTTC.

This clone has only one observation. The chain employs TRBV2 and TRBJ1-4; TRBD1 is a possible D gene (5 bases). The germline V gene encodes CDR1 SNHLY and CDR2 FYNNEI. This CDR3 region has 13 residues. V was cut by 8 bases and J by 7 bases, with 14 bases left in between. CDR3 DNA sequence: TGTGCCAGCTCGTTTCGGAGGGGTGAAAAACTGTTTTTT. Its protein product is CASSFRRGEKLFF.

As DNA, the CDR3 is TGTGCCACGAAATCCCCCTACGAGCAGTACTTC. This encodes CATKSPYEQYF. The V and J genes are TRBV19 and TRBJ2-7; D gene uncertain. Trimming cost V 10 bases and J 2 bases, with 9 bases left between them. The CDR3 runs to 11 residues. Germline V gene lookup returns CDR1 LNHDA and CDR2 SQIVND (reference sequence).

CDR3 DNA sequence: TGTGCTAGTGGTTTGTGGGACACTGAAGCTTTCTTT. It is translated as CASGLWDTEAFF. The chain recombines TRBV12-5 with TRBJ1-1; D is undetermined. This CDR3 is built from 12 residues. V lost 2 bases and J lost 3, with 4 bases in between. The germline V gene has CDR1 LGHNT and CDR2 FRNRAP. Drawing the rest from reference TRBV12-5 and TRBJ1-1, the complete variable domain is DARVTQTPRHKVTEMGQEVTMRCQPILGHNTVFWYRQTMMQGLELLAYFRNRAPLDDSGMPKDRFSAEMPDATLATLKIQPSEPRDSAVYFCASGLWDTEAFFGQGTRLTVV.

The V call is TRBV5-1, the J call TRBJ2-1, with 12 positions matching TRBD2. The CDR3 totals 16 residues. CDR1 SGHRS and CDR2 YFSETQ come from the germline V gene. The junction had 11 bases not matched to a gene; V was cut back by 4 bases and J by 9 bases. The CDR3 sequence is CASSQRLAGVSGEQFF. For the CDR3, the DNA is TGCGCCAGCAGCCAAAGACTAGCGGGAGTAAGCGGTGAGCAGTTCTTC.

CDR3 in DNA: TGTGCCAGCAGCGTAGCCCCGGGGAGGGATCAGCCCCAGCATTTT. Encoded protein: CASSVAPGRDQPQHF. This chain joins TRBV9 and TRBJ1-5; D unclear. The CDR3 consists of 15 residues. Trimming removed 0 bases from V and 5 bases from J, with 12 bases in between. Germline V gives CDR1 SGDLS, CDR2 YYNGEE.

The V and J genes are TRBV19 and TRBJ1-1, with D unclear. The CDR3 consists of 15 residues. Germline CDR1 is LNHDA and CDR2 is SQIVND (reference sequence). Trimming removed 2 bases at V and 4 bases at J, with 14 bases between. Here the CDR3 reads CASSIWAAAGTEAFF. CDR3 nucleotides: TGTGCCAGTAGTATATGGGCAGCGGCTGGCACTGAAGCTTTCTTT.

The CDR3 here is CASSFRTGGEYNEQFF. CDR3 sequence (DNA): TGTGCCAGCAGCTTTCGGACAGGGGGCGAATACAATGAGCAGTTCTTC. This chain links TRBV7-2 with TRBJ2-1; TRBD1 agrees at 11 bases. Germline-derived CDR1 and CDR2 are SGHTA and FQGNSA. The junction had 5 bases not matched to a gene; V was cut back by 3 bases and J by 4 bases. The CDR3 is made up of 16 amino acids. Based on the CDR3 plus reference TRBV7-2 and TRBJ2-1, the full variable domain is GAGVSQSPSNKVTEKGKDVELRCDPISGHTALYWYRQSLGQGLEFLIYFQGNSAPDKSGLPSDRFSAERTGGSVSTLTIQRTQQEDSAVYLCASSFRTGGEYNEQFFGPGTRLTVL.

The chain joins TRBV15 to TRBJ1-5; D unclear. This CDR3 contains 15 residues. CDR1 is LNHNV, CDR2 YYDKDF, per germline (reference sequence). Trimming pared 0 bases from V and 10 bases from J, leaving 16 bases between. The CDR3: CATSRDLEPVVPQHF. The CDR3 coding sequence is TGTGCCACCAGCAGAGATTTGGAGCCGGTGGTTCCCCAGCATTTT.

Concerning this clone itself: Other DNA variants within this sample encode the same CDR3. The chain combines TRBV29-1 with TRBJ1-1, with 8 bases fitting TRBD1. The CDR3 covers 14 residues. The trim removed 5 bases at V and 0 bases at J, leaving 5 bases unmatched. Germline V gene lookup returns CDR1 SQVTM and CDR2 ANQGSEA. The CDR3 protein is CSVHRGVMNTEAFF. CDR3 sequence (DNA): TGCAGCGTTCACAGGGGGGTTATGAACACTGAAGCTTTCTTT.

The chain combines TRBV5-6 with TRBJ1-5; the match to TRBD1 covers 9 bases. The CDR3 is 15 amino acids. Germline assignment: CDR1 SGHDT and CDR2 YYEEEE. V lost 1 base to trimming and J lost 6 bases; unmatched junction nucleotides: 5. For the CDR3, the DNA is TGTGCCAGCAGCTTGACCCGGGACAGGGTTCAGCCCCAGCATTTT. It codes for CASSLTRDRVQPQHF.

The rearrangement links TRBV6-6 to TRBJ1-1; the D gene is possibly TRBD1 (5 bases). The CDR3 is 12 amino acids. V was shortened by 7 bases and J by 9 bases, with 15 bases between the two germline ends. Germline lookup yields CDR1 MNHNY and CDR2 SVGAGI (reference sequence). The CDR3 loop is CASNQPDSKAFF. The DNA for the CDR3 is TGTGCCAGCAACCAACCCGACAGTAAAGCTTTCTTT.

This chain joins TRBV4-3 and TRBJ2-7; 7 bases agree with TRBD2. The CDR3 extends over 15 amino acids. In germline, CDR1 is LGHNA, CDR2 YSLEER. With V trimmed by 4 bases and J by 0 bases, 6 bases remained unmatched. The CDR3 loop is CASSRRRGSSYEQYF. The CDR3, as DNA: TGCGCCAGCAGCCGCCGGCGGGGGAGCTCCTACGAGCAGTACTTC.

CDR3 sequence (DNA): TGTGCCAGCAGTTCCGGGACAGCTAACCATCACAATGAGCAGTTCTTC. Its protein product is CASSSGTANHHNEQFF. V is TRBV28 and J is TRBJ2-1; 7 nucleotides line up with TRBD1. This CDR3 has 16 residues. Germline V gene sequence: CDR1 MDHEN, CDR2 SYDVKM. Trimming removed 4 bases from V and 5 bases from J; junction bases left unmatched: 11.